This T cell receptor beta chain was retrieved from a study of shared clonotypes between healthy human individuals. Overall study: A donor's plate count was three for CD4 naive and three for CD4 memory; CD8 naive had two and CD8 memory one.

As defined, naive CD8 cells were CD45RO-negative and positively selected for CCR7, with terminally differentiated effector memory CD45RA+ cells excluded. The V segment lost 2 bases and the J segment 2 bases; nucleotides outside the gene matches: 6. Looked up from germline, CDR1 is LGHNA and CDR2 is YSLEER. The CDR3 loop spans 15 amino acids. As to this clone: The antigen is unknown.

Assay execution proceeded at the deep level. How the authors handled the data: ImmunoSEQ output held junction-only sequences without quality scores, so filtering differed. Assay: immunoSEQ multiplex PCR; the TCRdb copy retains only in-frame clones and omits some. V, J and clone size reflect that table, while D and trimming were determined from the DNA. This sample has around 2,100,000 clones, with just under 95% found just once. Study-level points and caveats: The four-donor shared clonotypes exceeded non-shared clonotypes in generation probability, with non-shared ones scoring lower.

The rearrangement links TRBV4-3 to TRBJ2-7; 7 bases map to TRBD1. The source of this sequence is a man aged 18 to 30 in good health. The sample consisted of naive CD8+ T cells sorted from blood. Here the CDR3 DNA reads TGCGCCAGCAGCCAAACCTGGGACAGTGCCTACGAGCAGTACTTC. It yields the protein CASSQTWDSAYEQYF.